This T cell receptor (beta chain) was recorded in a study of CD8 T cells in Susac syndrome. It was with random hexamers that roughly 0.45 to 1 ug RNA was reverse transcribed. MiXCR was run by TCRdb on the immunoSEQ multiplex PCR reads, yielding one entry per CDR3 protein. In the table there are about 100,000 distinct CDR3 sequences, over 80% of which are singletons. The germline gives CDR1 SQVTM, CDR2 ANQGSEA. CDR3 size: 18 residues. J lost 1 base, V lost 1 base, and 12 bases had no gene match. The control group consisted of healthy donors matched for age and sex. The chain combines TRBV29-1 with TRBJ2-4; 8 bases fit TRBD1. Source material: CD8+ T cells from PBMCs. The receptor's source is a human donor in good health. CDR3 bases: TGCAGCGTTGAAGGGGCAGGGGGCTCAGAAGGGGCCAAAAACATTCAGTACTTC. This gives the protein CSVEGAGGSEGAKNIQYF.